The 16 T cell receptor beta chains below all came from one sample that was sequenced in a study of blood T cell repertoires in COVID-19. Assay used: immunoSEQ multiplex PCR; TCRdb lists only in-frame clones, some missing. The sample lists 250,000 to 350,000 clones, approximately 83% occurring once. Source material: peripheral blood. The origin of the receptors is a person in their 70s with COVID-19, enrolled during active disease.

V and J are TRBV5-6 and TRBJ2-5; no firm D call. Germline loops: CDR1 SGHDT, CDR2 YYEEEE. This CDR3 spans 16 amino acids. The V and J ends lost 2 bases and 5 bases respectively, with 19 bases between them. DNA for the CDR3: TGTGCCAGCAGCTTAATCCCCGCCGCTGCGCCCGAGACCCAGTACTTC. It yields the protein CASSLIPAAAPETQYF.

This chain uses TRBV19 with TRBJ2-1; 8 nucleotides agree with TRBD1. The CDR3 is 14 residues long. The V gene's germline CDR1 is LNHDA and CDR2 SQIVND (reference sequence). V lost 6 bases and J lost 6; bases outside the gene matches: 7. CDR3 sequence reads: CASRRTGPANEQFF. CDR3 sequence (DNA): TGTGCCAGTAGACGGACAGGGCCTGCCAATGAGCAGTTCTTC.

The V call is TRBV11-2, the J call TRBJ1-2; TRBD1 is a possible D gene (5 bases). The germline CDR1 and CDR2 sequences are SGHAT and FQNNGV. This CDR3 comprises 16 residues. V lost 6 bases and J 7 bases, leaving 24 bases between the germline ends. This chain's CDR3 is CASSQSPGGYVAGYTF. As DNA, the CDR3 is TGTGCCAGCAGTCAGTCCCCCGGGGGATACGTCGCTGGCTACACCTTC.

This clone was seen just once. CDR3 nucleotides: TGTGCCAGCAGCTTAGGGACAGGGGGCCGTGAGACCCAGTACTTC. As protein: CASSLGTGGRETQYF. The V call is TRBV7-6, the J call TRBJ2-5, with 11 bases that match TRBD1. The ends lost 1 base at V and 5 bases at J; junction bases unmatched: 3. The CDR3 loop spans 15 amino acids. Germline V gene sequence: CDR1 SGHVS, CDR2 FNYEAQ. The full variable domain, with the rest looked up from reference TRBV7-6 and TRBJ2-5, is GAGVSQSPRYKVTKRGQDVALRCDPISGHVSLYWYRQALGQGPEFLTYFNYEAQQDKSGLPNDRFSAERPEGSISTLTIQRTEQRDSAMYRCASSLGTGGRETQYFGPGTRLLVL.

This chain links TRBV12-3 or TRBV12-4 with TRBJ2-7, with 7 bases fitting TRBD1. J lost 5 bases, V lost 2 bases, and 0 bases had no gene match. This CDR3 comprises 12 residues. CDR3 amino acids: CASSLRGHEQYF. In DNA, the CDR3 is TGTGCCAGCAGTTTAAGGGGGCACGAGCAGTACTTC.

The rearrangement links TRBV11-2 to TRBJ2-7; perhaps TRBD1 as D (7 bases). This CDR3 is 14 amino acids long. CDR1 is SGHAT, CDR2 FQNNGV, per germline. The germline V and J ends were trimmed by 5 bases and 6 bases, with 17 bases remaining between them. The CDR3 sequence: CASSPGQGGAEQYF. In DNA form, the CDR3 reads TGTGCCAGCAGCCCGGGGCAGGGGGGCGCCGAGCAGTACTTC.

The chain has TRBV6-5 and TRBJ2-2, with 10 bases that match TRBD1. This CDR3 spans 15 amino acids. Germline assignment: CDR1 MNHEY and CDR2 SVGAGI. With V trimmed by 7 bases and J by 7 bases, 9 bases remained unmatched. CDR3 DNA: TGTGCCAGCAAAAAGACAGGGGGCTTCGGCGGGGAGCTGTTTTTT. This codes for CASKKTGGFGGELFF.

The J gene is TRBJ1-4, the V gene TRBV6-6; possibly TRBD1 for D (6 bases). The CDR3 is made up of 13 amino acids. CDR1 is MNHNY and CDR2 is SVGAGI in the germline V gene (reference sequence). Trimming left V 10 bases short and J 5 bases short, with 14 bases between. CDR3 protein: CATSGQSNEKLFF. CDR3 nucleotides: TGTGCCACCTCCGGACAGTCAAATGAAAAACTGTTTTTT.

This clone was recorded only once. This chain links TRBV25-1 with TRBJ1-2; the match to TRBD1 covers 8 bases. The CDR3 is 16 residues long. V gave up 3 bases and J gave up 7 bases; unmatched junction bases: 13. Germline CDR1 is MGHDK and CDR2 is SYGVNS. The CDR3 bases are TGTGCCAGCAGTGATGTTTGGACAGGGCGACTCTTTGGCTACACCTTC. Its translation is CASSDVWTGRLFGYTF.

A few counts support this clone. The CDR3: CASGRPGVQRSQETQYF. Written as DNA, the CDR3 is TGTGCCAGCGGCCGACCAGGGGTTCAGCGGAGCCAAGAGACCCAGTACTTC. The V call is TRBV28, the J call TRBJ2-5; D is perhaps TRBD1 (6 bases). Germline V gives CDR1 MDHEN, CDR2 SYDVKM. There are 17 residues in the CDR3. V was pared by 8 bases and J by 1 base, with 23 bases between.

This chain links TRBV6-2 or TRBV6-3 with TRBJ2-3; the D gene is possibly TRBD2 (6 bases). This CDR3 is 15 amino acids long. Trimming removed 6 bases from V and 4 bases from J, with 17 bases in between. Germline lookup yields CDR1 MNHEY and CDR2 SVGEGT. This CDR3 reads CASSQTSRRADTQYF. DNA for the CDR3: TGTGCCAGCAGCCAAACTAGCAGGAGGGCAGATACGCAGTATTTT.

The chain is built from TRBV4-2 and TRBJ2-2; 11 nucleotides agree with TRBD1. The CDR3 has 16 residues. V trimming: 3 bases; J trimming: 7 bases; junction bases outside the gene matches: 7. Germline loops: CDR1 LGHNA, CDR2 YNFKEQ. CDR3 in amino acids: CASSHGTGGADGELFF. The CDR3 DNA is TGTGCCAGCAGCCACGGGACAGGGGGGGCTGACGGGGAGCTGTTTTTT.

This chain joins TRBV7-9 and TRBJ1-5; D call uncertain. The germline gives CDR1 SEHNR, CDR2 FQNEAQ (reference sequence). V was clipped by 3 bases and J by 5 bases, with 8 bases between them. The CDR3 runs to 13 residues. In DNA, the CDR3 is TGTGCCAGCAGCTTCGGCCAGGATCAGCCCCAGCATTTT. It translates to CASSFGQDQPQHF.

V is TRBV4-1 and J is TRBJ1-3; D is uncertain. V lost 0 bases, J lost 0 bases, and 6 bases lay in between. CDR3 length: 15 residues. Germline V CDR1 and CDR2: MGHRA, YSYEKL. The chain's CDR3 is CASSQEATSGNTIYF. CDR3 nucleotide sequence: TGCGCCAGCAGCCAAGAAGCCACCTCTGGAAACACCATATATTTT.

This clone appeared a few times. The chain links TRBV6-2 or TRBV6-3 to TRBJ2-3; 9 nucleotides agree with TRBD1. The V and J ends lost 4 bases and 5 bases, in that order; junction bases with no gene match: 10. The CDR3 runs to 16 residues. Germline loops: CDR1 MNHEY, CDR2 SVGEGT. CDR3 sequence reads: CASSSLDRGFEDTQYF. Here the CDR3 DNA reads TGTGCCAGCAGTTCCCTTGACAGGGGGTTTGAAGATACGCAGTATTTT.

This chain connects TRBV5-1 to TRBJ1-1, with TRBD1 matching over 12 bases. Germline V lookup: CDR1 SGHRS, CDR2 YFSETQ. CDR3 length: 15 amino acids. Unmatched junction bases numbered 3, after V lost 3 bases and J lost 3 bases. CDR3: CASSWGQGAHTEAFF. In nucleotides, the CDR3 is TGCGCCAGCAGCTGGGGACAGGGGGCCCACACTGAAGCTTTCTTT.